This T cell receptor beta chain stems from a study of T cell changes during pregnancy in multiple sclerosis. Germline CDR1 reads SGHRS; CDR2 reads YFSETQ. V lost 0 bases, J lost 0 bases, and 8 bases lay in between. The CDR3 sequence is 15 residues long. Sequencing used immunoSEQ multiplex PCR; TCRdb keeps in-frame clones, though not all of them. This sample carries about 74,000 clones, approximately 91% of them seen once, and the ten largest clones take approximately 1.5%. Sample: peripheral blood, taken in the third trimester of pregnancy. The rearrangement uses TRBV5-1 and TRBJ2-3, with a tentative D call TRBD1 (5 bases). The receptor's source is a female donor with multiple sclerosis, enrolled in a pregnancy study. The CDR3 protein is CASSLEGPSTDTQYF. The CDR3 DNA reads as TGCGCCAGCAGCTTGGAGGGGCCTAGCACAGATACGCAGTATTTT.